This T cell receptor beta chain was recovered during a study of shared clonotypes between healthy human individuals. Study summary: Three plates each covered CD4 naive and memory; CD8 naive two, CD8 memory one.

Study-level points and caveats: Sorted-subset sequencing was shown by rarefaction to be incomplete despite large depth.

This clone appeared a few times. What it recognizes is unknown. The assay was immunoSEQ multiplex PCR, and TCRdb's table has in-frame clones only and misses some. Among 900,000 to 1,200,000 clones, around 78% were seen once, and the ten largest hold 0.6% to 0.75%. The CDR3 is 14 amino acids. Per germline, CDR1 KGHSY and CDR2 FQNENV. Trimming stripped 7 bases from V and 0 bases from J, with 10 bases between. Sequenced material: memory CD4+ T cells from PBMCs. Subset specified: CD45RA-negative fraction. This rearrangement joins TRBV16 to TRBJ1-3; no firm D call. The clonotype originates from a man younger than 35 in good health. Some clones in this sample may be carry-over from other donors' samples. As DNA, the CDR3 is TGTGCCAGCACCGCGGTCCCCTCTGGAAACACCATATATTTT. Its translation: CASTAVPSGNTIYF.